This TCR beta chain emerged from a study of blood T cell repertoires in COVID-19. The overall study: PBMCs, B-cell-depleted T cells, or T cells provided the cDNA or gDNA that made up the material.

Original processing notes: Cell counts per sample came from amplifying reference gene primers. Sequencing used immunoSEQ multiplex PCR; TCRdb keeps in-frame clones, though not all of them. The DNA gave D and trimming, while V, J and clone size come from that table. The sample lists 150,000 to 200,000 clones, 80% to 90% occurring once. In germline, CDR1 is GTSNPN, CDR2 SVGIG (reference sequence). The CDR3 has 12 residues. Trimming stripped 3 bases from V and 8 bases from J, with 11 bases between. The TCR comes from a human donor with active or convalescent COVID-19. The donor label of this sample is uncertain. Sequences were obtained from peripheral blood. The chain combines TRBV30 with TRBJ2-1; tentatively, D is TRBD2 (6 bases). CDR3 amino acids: CAWSRGSDEQFF. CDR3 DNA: TGTGCCTGGAGCCGGGGGTCTGATGAGCAGTTCTTC.